This T cell receptor (beta chain) was captured by sequencing in a study of beta chain features in type 1 diabetes. This clone was picked up a small number of times. The antigen is unknown. Points from the study as a whole: The study notes PCR might favor shorter templates equally in patients and controls.

All of the isolated RNA was reverse transcribed, so expressed TCRB transcripts were sequenced. Assay: immunoSEQ multiplex PCR; the TCRdb copy retains only in-frame clones and omits some. The sample contains 200,000 to 250,000 clones, roughly 10% of which appear only once. Sequenced: central memory CD4+ T cells from blood. The receptor comes from a man between 18 and 35 years old in good health.

This chain's CDR3 is CASPPAAHTNVLTF. The CDR3 bases are TGTGCCAGCCCTCCCGCGGCCCATACCAACGTCCTGACTTTC. The rearrangement joins TRBV7-3 to TRBJ2-6; D gene ambiguous. V lost 8 bases, J lost 8 bases, and 16 bases lay in between. This CDR3 has 14 residues. Germline CDR1 is SGHTA and CDR2 is FQGTGA. Using reference TRBV7-3 and TRBJ2-6 for the parts outside the CDR3, the full variable domain is GAGVSQTPSNKVTEKGKYVELRCDPISGHTALYWYRQSLGQGPEFLIYFQGTGAADDSGLPNDRFFAVRPEGSVSTLKIQRTERGDSAVYLCASPPAAHTNVLTFGAGSRLTVL.